This is a list of T cell receptor beta chains from one sample in a study of CD8+ T cells in alopecia areata. The assay was immunoSEQ multiplex PCR, and TCRdb's table has in-frame clones only and misses some. This sample yields just over 150,000 clones, of which roughly 65% are seen a single time; about 0.94% belongs to the top ten. The source material was CD4+ T cells sorted from blood, sampled at week 4, from a patient treated with tofacitinib. The receptors come from a human donor with alopecia areata. The CDR3 runs from the conserved cysteine through the conserved F or W. A D gene is named only where the DNA matches it firmly. Part of the rows lack a size; the others show once, few, many or a class for expanded clones.

>TRBJ2-7|-|TRBV10-2|-
TGCGCCACTGTGACAGATTTCTCCTACGAGCAGTACTTC
CATVTDFSYEQYF
>TRBJ2-7|few|TRBV5-4|-
TGTGCCAGCAGCTTGCTGGGGTTCGACGAGCAGTACTTC
CASSLLGFDEQYF
>TRBJ1-5|-|TRBV6-5|-
TGTGCCAGCACGCCCTTTTGGGGGAGCAATCAGCCCCAGCATTTT
CASTPFWGSNQPQHF
>TRBJ2-3|-|TRBV9|-
TGTGCCAGCAGCGTAGTGCCAGATACGCAGTATTTT
CASSVVPDTQYF
>TRBJ2-3|-|TRBV30|-
TGTGCCTGGGCACAGGCGACAGATACGCAGTATTTT
CAWAQATDTQYF
>TRBJ2-6|-|TRBV14|-
TGTGCCAGCAGCCAGACAGGGAGGTCTGGGGCCAACGTCCTGACTTTC
CASSQTGRSGANVLTF
>TRBJ2-1|-|TRBV5-6|TRBD2
TGTGCCAGCAGCAAGGCGGGGGGGCTCTTATACAATGAGCAGTTCTTC
CASSKAGGLLYNEQFF
>TRBJ1-2|-|TRBV30|-
TGTGCCTGGAGTCGGGAACAGATCGACTATGGCTACACCTTC
CAWSREQIDYGYTF
>TRBJ2-1|-|TRBV7-3|-
TGTGCCAGCAGCCCGGGACGGGACAATGAGCAGTTCTTC
CASSPGRDNEQFF
>TRBJ2-5|-|TRBV7-2|TRBD1
TGTGCCAGCAGCCGGACAGGGGGCAGGGAGACCCAGTACTTC
CASSRTGGRETQYF
>TRBJ1-2|-|TRBV29-1|-
TGCAGCGTTGACGGAAATCAGTATGGCTACACCTTC
CSVDGNQYGYTF
>TRBJ2-3|-|TRBV9|TRBD2
TGTGCCAGCAGGCCGGGACTAGCATCAGATACGCAGTATTTT
CASRPGLASDTQYF
>TRBJ2-7|-|TRBV7-9|-
TGTGCCAGCAGCCGCGACAGGATACGGGGGTACGAGCAGTACTTC
CASSRDRIRGYEQYF
>TRBJ2-7|-|TRBV5-1|-
TGCGCCAGCAGCTTGAAGGGACCGGACTACGAGCAGTACTTC
CASSLKGPDYEQYF
>TRBJ2-4|-|TRBV5-4|TRBD1
TGTGCCAGCAGAAGGGACAGGGAAAACATTCAGTACTTC
CASRRDRENIQYF
>TRBJ1-5|once|TRBV30|-
TGTGCCTGGAGTGCAGGTATGAAGTGGCCCCAGCATTTT
CAWSAGMKWPQHF
>TRBJ2-2|-|TRBV15|TRBD1
TGTGCCACCCAACGCCAACAGGGGGCTAGGAACACCGGGGAGCTGTTTTTT
CATQRQQGARNTGELFF
>TRBJ1-1|-|TRBV7-6|-
TGTGCCAGCAGCTTCACCCAGGAGGCTGAAGCTTTCTTT
CASSFTQEAEAFF
>TRBJ1-3|few|TRBV5-4|-
TGTGCCAGCAGCTTTTATGCCTCTGGAAACACCATATATTTT
CASSFYASGNTIYF
>TRBJ1-1|-|TRBV30|-
TGTGCCCTCGAGACGAGGAACACTGAAGCTTTCTTT
CALETRNTEAFF
>TRBJ1-6|-|TRBV7-3|-
TGTGCCAGCAGCTTGTCAGCAGGGGTGAATTCACCCCTCCACTTT
CASSLSAGVNSPLHF
>TRBJ1-2|-|TRBV30|-
TGTGCCTGGAATAACAGGGTCGATGGCTACACCTTC
CAWNNRVDGYTF
>TRBJ1-2|few|TRBV14|-
TGTGCCAGCAGCCAGGGTGTCGTCTATGGCTACACCTTC
CASSQGVVYGYTF
>TRBJ2-1|-|TRBV7-6|-
TGTGCCAGCAGCCGCGACCGGGACATGAGTAATGAGCAGTTCTTC
CASSRDRDMSNEQFF
>TRBJ2-6|-|TRBV29-1|-
TGCAGCGTCCAAGTCTGGGAATCTGGGGCCAACGTCCTGACTTTC
CSVQVWESGANVLTF